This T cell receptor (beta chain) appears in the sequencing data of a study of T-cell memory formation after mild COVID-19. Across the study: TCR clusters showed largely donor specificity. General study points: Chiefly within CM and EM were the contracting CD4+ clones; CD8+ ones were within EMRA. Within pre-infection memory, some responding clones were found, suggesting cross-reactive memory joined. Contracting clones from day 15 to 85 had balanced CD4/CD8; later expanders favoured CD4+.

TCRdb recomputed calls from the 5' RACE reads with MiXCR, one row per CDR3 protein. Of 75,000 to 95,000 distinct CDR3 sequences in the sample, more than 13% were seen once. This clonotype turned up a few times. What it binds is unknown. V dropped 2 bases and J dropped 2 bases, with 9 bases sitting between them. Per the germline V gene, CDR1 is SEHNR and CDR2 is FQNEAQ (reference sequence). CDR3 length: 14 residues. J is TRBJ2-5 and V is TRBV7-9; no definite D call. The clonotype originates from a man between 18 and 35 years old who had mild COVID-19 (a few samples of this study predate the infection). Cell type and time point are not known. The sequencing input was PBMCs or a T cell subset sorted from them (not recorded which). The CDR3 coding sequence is TGTGCCAGCAGCTTACTTGCTCTACAAGAGACCCAGTACTTC. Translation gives CASSLLALQETQYF.